This TCR beta chain was profiled in a study of shared clonotypes between healthy human individuals. V lost 1 base to trimming and J lost 8 bases, with 14 bases between them. CDR1 SGHTA and CDR2 FQGNSA come from the germline V gene. This CDR3 comprises 14 residues. The protocol was immunoSEQ multiplex PCR, while the TCRdb copy is restricted to in-frame clones and leaves out a portion. The data show some 1 million clones, approximately 70% seen once. Nashville, Tennessee was home to all donors, each a Caucasian adult. It was into CD45RA+ naive and CD45RA-negative memory subsets that the CD4+ cells were split.

The source of this sequence is a young man in good health. Sequenced: memory CD4+ T cells sorted from blood. The subset here: CD45RA-negative fraction. The chain is built from TRBV7-2 and TRBJ1-2; D uncertain. This CDR3 is CASSLGREVGGYTF. The CDR3 nucleotides are TGTGCCAGCAGCTTAGGAAGGGAGGTCGGGGGCTACACCTTC.